This TCR beta chain is from a study of regulatory T cells in long-lasting Graves disease. This CDR3 comprises 14 residues. Germline CDR1 SGHRS, CDR2 YFSETQ. Trimming took off 0 bases at V and 0 bases at J, with 6 bases between the two ends. TCRdb redid the calling of the reads with MiXCR, one entry per CDR3 protein. Counted here are 700 to 1,000 distinct CDR3 sequences, roughly 87% occurring once; the ten biggest clones make up under 30%. PBMCs provided the RNA from which the TCR library was made. The source was peripheral blood mononuclear cells (PBMCs), collected with antithyroid drug treatment, in newly diagnosed or persistent Graves disease (not recorded which). The TCR was taken from a man in his forties with Graves disease. J is TRBJ1-2 and V is TRBV5-1; D gene unclear. The CDR3 region is CASSLDTANYGYTF. Written as DNA, the CDR3 is TGCGCCAGCAGCTTGGACACAGCTAACTATGGCTACACCTTC.